This T cell receptor beta chain was profiled in a study of T cells after yellow fever vaccination. TCRdb fed the 5' RACE reads into MiXCR, producing one record per CDR3 protein. The repertoire holds a few hundred thousand distinct CDR3 sequences, about 5.2% seen once, with 2.5% to 4% in the top ten. This CDR3 contains 17 residues. Losses at the gene ends were 8 bases for V and 4 bases for J; bases not matched to a gene: 17. Germline loops: CDR1 SQVTM, CDR2 ANQGSEA. Sequencing was performed on CD4+ T cells sorted from PBMCs, taken on the day of the yellow fever booster vaccination. The origin of this receptor is a man aged 18 to 29 who received the YFV17D yellow fever vaccine. V is TRBV29-1 and J is TRBJ1-5; 10 bases line up with TRBD1. The CDR3 is CSSYRDRGTGSNQPQHF. For the CDR3, the DNA is TGCAGCTCCTACCGGGACAGGGGAACGGGTAGTAATCAGCCCCAGCATTTT.